This section outlines one TCR beta chain sequence together with its context. Its target is unknown. In germline, CDR1 is WNHNN, CDR2 SYGVQD (reference sequence). This CDR3 region has 14 residues. V lost 2 bases to trimming and J lost 0 bases, with 5 bases between them. The sample comes from a study of Ad26.COV2.S vaccination and SARS-CoV-2 variants. Across the whole study: Once, or twice with 56 days between doses, Ad26.COV2.S was given intramuscularly. Study-wide results and caveats: Breadth of non-spike TCRs did not differ between vaccinees and placebo recipients.

Described treatment: some 20 received Ad26.COV2.S at low or high dose, single or two shots; about 5 received placebo; per-sample allocation not given. Sampling was done on day 63 after the first vaccine or placebo injection. An adult aged 18-55 years in Boston served as the donor. Spike of the Wuhan-strain SARS-CoV-2 was expressed by an Ad26 vector, which formed the vaccine. Clones were sequenced by immunoSEQ multiplex PCR, and TCRdb holds only the in-frame ones, with some missing. The table includes around 240,000 clones, roughly 90% detected once. The chain links TRBV10-1 to TRBJ1-3; no reliable D call. The sample consisted of peripheral blood, taken in a trial of Ad26.COV2.S vaccine versus placebo. This TCR came from a person aged 18-60 years who received the Ad26.COV2.S COVID-19 vaccine or a placebo. The CDR3 reads CASSEKRSGNTIYF. The CDR3 DNA sequence: TGCGCCAGCAGTGAGAAACGCTCTGGAAACACCATATATTTT.